Included here is one T cell receptor beta chain sequence, with context. Its antigen is not known. This entry belongs to a study of shared clonotypes between healthy human individuals. Study conclusions and caveats: The rarefaction results pointed to incomplete sorted-subset sequencing despite large depth.

Profiled with immunoSEQ multiplex PCR; TCRdb holds only in-frame clones, not every one. The profile shows under 650,000 clones, 90% to 97% of them singletons. The donors were all Caucasian adults (living in Nashville, Tennessee). Splitting of CD4+ cells produced CD45RA+ naive and CD45RA-negative memory subsets. The TCR comes from a woman aged 25 to 39 in good health. The sequenced sample was naive CD4+ T cells sorted from blood. As for subset: CD45RA+ positively selected.

The CDR3 is CSAGTRFTDTQYF. The DNA of the CDR3 is TGCAGCGCCGGGACTAGGTTCACAGATACGCAGTATTTT. The chain employs TRBV29-1 and TRBJ2-3; 8 bases fit TRBD2. The CDR3 has 13 amino acids. After removal of 7 bases from V and 2 bases from J, the junction contained 5 bases not matched to a gene. Germline assignment: CDR1 SQVTM and CDR2 ANQGSEA.